This T cell receptor (beta chain) was documented in a study of T cell changes during pregnancy in multiple sclerosis. In germline, CDR1 is SGHRS, CDR2 YFSETQ. The CDR3 covers 14 residues. V lost 3 bases and J 6 bases, leaving 16 bases between the germline ends. Sequencing was performed with immunoSEQ multiplex PCR; in TCRdb, only in-frame clones are kept and a portion is missing. The sample has 40,000 to 50,000 clones; 90% are singletons. The rearrangement joins TRBV5-1 to TRBJ2-7, with D perhaps matching TRBD1 (5 bases). The sequences come from CD4+ T cells from peripheral blood mononuclear cells, collected before pregnancy. The receptor's source is a female donor with multiple sclerosis, enrolled in a pregnancy study. CDR3 DNA sequence: TGCGCCAGCAGCTCAGGACCCGATAGGGGCGAGCAGTACTTC. Encoded protein: CASSSGPDRGEQYF.